In this sample, the clone carrying this T cell receptor (beta chain) turned up a few times. The entry originates in a study of human T cells and chemical hapten exposure. The germline gives CDR1 SNHLY, CDR2 FYNNEI. V was clipped by 6 bases and J by 1 base; unmatched bases: 9. The CDR3 length is 16 residues. Time point: pre-sensitization, week 0. Treatment: therapeutic diphenylcyclopropenone sensitization with weekly scalp DPC. Alopecia patients between 18 and 70 years old and suitable for DPC were used as donors. Unfractionated whole blood was the source from which total RNA was extracted. MiXCR, run by TCRdb on the RACE reads, gives a single entry per CDR3 protein. The table records 150,000 to 200,000 distinct CDR3 sequences, approximately 31% of them present only once.

Sequencing used whole blood, obtained in connection with sensitization to the hapten diphenylcyclopropenone (DPC). The source of this sequence is a woman under 40 with alopecia areata. Some clones in this sample may be carry-over from other donors' samples. The V gene is TRBV2, the J gene TRBJ2-4; 7 nucleotides agree with TRBD2. CDR3 residues: CASSGGSESAKNIQYF. The DNA for the CDR3 is TGTGCCAGCAGCGGCGGGAGTGAATCGGCCAAAAACATTCAGTACTTC.